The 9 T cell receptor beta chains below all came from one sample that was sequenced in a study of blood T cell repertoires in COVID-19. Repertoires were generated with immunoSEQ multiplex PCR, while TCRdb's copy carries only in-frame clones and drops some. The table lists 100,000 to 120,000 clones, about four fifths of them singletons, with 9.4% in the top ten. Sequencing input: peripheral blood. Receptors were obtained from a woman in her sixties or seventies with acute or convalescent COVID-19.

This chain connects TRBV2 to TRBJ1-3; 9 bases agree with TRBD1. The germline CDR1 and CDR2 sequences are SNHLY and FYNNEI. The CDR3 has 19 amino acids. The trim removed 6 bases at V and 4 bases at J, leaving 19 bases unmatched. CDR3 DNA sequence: TGTGCCAGCAGCTTCACCCGGGACAGGGTAAACTCGGAGGGAAACACCATATATTTT. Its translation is CASSFTRDRVNSEGNTIYF.

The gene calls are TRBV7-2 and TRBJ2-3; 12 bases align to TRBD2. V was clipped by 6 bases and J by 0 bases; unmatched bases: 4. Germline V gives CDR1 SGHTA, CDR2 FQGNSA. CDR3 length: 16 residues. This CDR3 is CASSSTSGRSTDTQYF. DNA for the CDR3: TGTGCCAGCAGTTCTACTAGCGGGAGGAGCACAGATACGCAGTATTTT.

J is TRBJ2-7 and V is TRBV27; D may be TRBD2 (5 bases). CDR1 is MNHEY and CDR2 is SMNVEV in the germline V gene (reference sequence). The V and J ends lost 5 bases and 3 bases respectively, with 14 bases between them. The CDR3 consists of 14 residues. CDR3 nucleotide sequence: TGTGCCAGCAGTGAAGAACTAGGTCTCTACGAGCAGTACTTC. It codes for CASSEELGLYEQYF.

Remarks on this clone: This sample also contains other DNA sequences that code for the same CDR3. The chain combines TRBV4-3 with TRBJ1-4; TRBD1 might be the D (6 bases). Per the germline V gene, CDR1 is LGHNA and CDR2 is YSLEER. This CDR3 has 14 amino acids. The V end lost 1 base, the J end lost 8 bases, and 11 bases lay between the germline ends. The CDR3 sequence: CASSQVGGAEKLFF. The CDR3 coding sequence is TGCGCCAGCAGCCAAGTTGGGGGGGCAGAAAAACTGTTTTTT.

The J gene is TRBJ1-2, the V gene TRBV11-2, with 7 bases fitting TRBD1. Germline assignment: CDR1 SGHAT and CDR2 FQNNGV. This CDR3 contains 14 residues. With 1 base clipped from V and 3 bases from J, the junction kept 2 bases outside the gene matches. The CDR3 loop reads CASSLGQGDYGYTF. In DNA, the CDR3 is TGTGCCAGCAGCTTAGGACAGGGAGACTATGGCTACACCTTC.

Here the CDR3 reads CASSLGRDPSYNEQFF. The CDR3 region has the DNA TGTGCCAGCAGCTTAGGGCGGGATCCCTCCTACAATGAGCAGTTCTTC. The chain joins TRBV11-3 to TRBJ2-1; TRBD2 might be the D (6 bases). There are 16 residues in the CDR3. Trimming took off 1 base at V and 0 bases at J, with 10 bases between the two ends. The germline V gene has CDR1 SGHNT and CDR2 YENEEA.

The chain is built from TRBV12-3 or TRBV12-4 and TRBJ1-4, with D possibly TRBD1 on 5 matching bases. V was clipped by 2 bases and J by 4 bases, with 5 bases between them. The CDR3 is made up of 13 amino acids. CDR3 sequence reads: CASSLQGNEKLFF. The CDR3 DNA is TGTGCCAGCAGTTTACAGGGTAATGAAAAACTGTTTTTT.

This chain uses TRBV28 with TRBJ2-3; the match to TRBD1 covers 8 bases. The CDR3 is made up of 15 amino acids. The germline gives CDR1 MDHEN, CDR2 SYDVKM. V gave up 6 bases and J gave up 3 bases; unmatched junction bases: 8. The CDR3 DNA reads TGTGCCAGCAGCACCACAGGGGGTCGGACAGATACGCAGTATTTT. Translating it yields CASSTTGGRTDTQYF. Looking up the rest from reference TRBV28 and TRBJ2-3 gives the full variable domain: DVKVTQSSRYLVKRTGEKVFLECVQDMDHENMFWYRQDPGLGLRLIYFSYDVKMKEKGDIPEGYSVSREKKERFSLILESASTNQTSMYLCASSTTGGRTDTQYFGPGTRLTVL.

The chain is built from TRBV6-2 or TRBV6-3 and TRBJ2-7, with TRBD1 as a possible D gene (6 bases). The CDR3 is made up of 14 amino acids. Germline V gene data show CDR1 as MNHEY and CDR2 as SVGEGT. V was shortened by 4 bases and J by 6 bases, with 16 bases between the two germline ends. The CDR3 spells CASSSRDTGFEQYF. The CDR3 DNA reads TGTGCCAGCAGTTCCCGGGACACCGGCTTCGAGCAGTACTTC.